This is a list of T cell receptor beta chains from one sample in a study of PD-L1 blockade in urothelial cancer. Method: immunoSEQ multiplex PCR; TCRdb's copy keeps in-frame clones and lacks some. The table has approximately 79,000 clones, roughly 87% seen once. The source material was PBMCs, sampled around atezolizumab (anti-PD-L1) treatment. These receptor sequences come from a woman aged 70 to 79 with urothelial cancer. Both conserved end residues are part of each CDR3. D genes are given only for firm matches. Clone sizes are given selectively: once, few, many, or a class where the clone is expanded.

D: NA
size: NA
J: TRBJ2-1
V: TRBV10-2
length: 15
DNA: TGCGCCAGCAAAGACAGTGGAAGCTCCTACAATGAGCAGTTCTTC
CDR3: CASKDSGSSYNEQFF

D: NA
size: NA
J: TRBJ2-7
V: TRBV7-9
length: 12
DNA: TGTGCCAGCAGCTTTAGTTCCGGCGAGCAGTACTTC
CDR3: CASSFSSGEQYF

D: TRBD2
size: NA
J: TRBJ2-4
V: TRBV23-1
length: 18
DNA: TGCGCCAGCAGTCCACCTGAAAAGGGAGGGACAGCCAAAAACATTCAGTACTTC
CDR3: CASSPPEKGGTAKNIQYF

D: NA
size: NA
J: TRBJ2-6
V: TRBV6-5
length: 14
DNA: TGTGCCAGCACTACTAATTCTGGGGCCAACGTCCTGACTTTC
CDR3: CASTTNSGANVLTF

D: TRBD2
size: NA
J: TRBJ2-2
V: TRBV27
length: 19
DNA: TGTGCCAGCAGTGAGGGGGGACCGGGACTAGCGGGAGAATCCTGGGAGCTGTTTTTT
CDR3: CASSEGGPGLAGESWELFF

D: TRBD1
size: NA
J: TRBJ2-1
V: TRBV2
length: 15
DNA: TGTGCCAGCAGTGTCCAGGGGGCTTCCTACAATGAGCAGTTCTTC
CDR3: CASSVQGASYNEQFF

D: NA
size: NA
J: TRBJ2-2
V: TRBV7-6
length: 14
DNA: TGTGCCAGCAGCTTGTACGGGGAAATCGGGGAGCTGTTTTTT
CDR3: CASSLYGEIGELFF

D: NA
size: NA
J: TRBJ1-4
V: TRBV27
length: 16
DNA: TGTGCCAGCAGTTTATCGGAAGGGGCAACTAATGAAAAACTGTTTTTT
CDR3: CASSLSEGATNEKLFF

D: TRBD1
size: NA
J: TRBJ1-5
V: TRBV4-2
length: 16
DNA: TGTGCCAGCAGCCACCTCGTGACAGGGGGAAGACAGCCCCAGCATTTT
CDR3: CASSHLVTGGRQPQHF

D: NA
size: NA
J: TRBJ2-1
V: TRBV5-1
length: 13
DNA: TGCGCCAGCAGCTTGGAAGCAACTAGCCTAGCGTTCTTC
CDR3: CASSLEATSLAFF

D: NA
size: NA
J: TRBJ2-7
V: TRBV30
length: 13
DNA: TGTGCCTGGAGGGAACAGGGACCCTACGAGCAGTACTTC
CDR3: CAWREQGPYEQYF

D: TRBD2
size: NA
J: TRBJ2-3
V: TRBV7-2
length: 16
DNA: TGTGCCAGCAGGGAACGTAGCGGGAGCGCGGCAGATACGCAGTATTTT
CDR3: CASRERSGSAADTQYF

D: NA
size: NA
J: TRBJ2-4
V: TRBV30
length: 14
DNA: TGTGCCTGGGGGTCTCGGGGGAATGGGAACATTCAGTACTTC
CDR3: CAWGSRGNGNIQYF

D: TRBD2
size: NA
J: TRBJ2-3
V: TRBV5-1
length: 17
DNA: TGCGCCAGCAGCTTGGCCTTAGCGGGAGGGCTCACAGATACGCAGTATTTT
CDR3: CASSLALAGGLTDTQYF

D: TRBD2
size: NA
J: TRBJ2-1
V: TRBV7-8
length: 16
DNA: TGTGCCAGCAGCCTCGGGGGACTAGCCCCCTACAATGAGCAGTTCTTC
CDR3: CASSLGGLAPYNEQFF

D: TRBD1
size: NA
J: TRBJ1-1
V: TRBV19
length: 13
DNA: TGTGCCAGTGGGACAGCCGGGAACACTGAAGCTTTCTTT
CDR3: CASGTAGNTEAFF

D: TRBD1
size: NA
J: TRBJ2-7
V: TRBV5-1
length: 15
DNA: TGCGCCAGCAGCGTCGACAGGGGGTTCACCTACGAGCAGTACTTC
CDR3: CASSVDRGFTYEQYF

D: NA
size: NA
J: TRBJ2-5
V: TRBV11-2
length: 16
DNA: TGTGCCAGCAGCCGCTTGGGGCTCGAATTACAAGAGACCCAGTACTTC
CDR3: CASSRLGLELQETQYF

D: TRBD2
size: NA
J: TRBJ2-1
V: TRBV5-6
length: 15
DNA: TGTGCCAGCAGCTTTGGAGCGGGAGGAAACAATGAGCAGTTCTTC
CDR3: CASSFGAGGNNEQFF

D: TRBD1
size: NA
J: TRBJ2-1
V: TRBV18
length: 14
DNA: TGTGCCAGCTCACCAATAGGGCCAGGGGGTGAGCAGTTCTTC
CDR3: CASSPIGPGGEQFF

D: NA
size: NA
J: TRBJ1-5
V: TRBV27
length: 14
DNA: TGTGCCAGCAGTTTAGCCGGTGGAGTGGAGCCCCAGCATTTT
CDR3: CASSLAGGVEPQHF

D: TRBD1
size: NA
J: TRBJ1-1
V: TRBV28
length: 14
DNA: TGTGCCAGCCAGAATGCAGGGGGGACAACTGAAGCTTTCTTT
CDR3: CASQNAGGTTEAFF

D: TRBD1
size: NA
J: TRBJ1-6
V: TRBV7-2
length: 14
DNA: TGTGCCAGCAGCCAGAGGACAGGATATTCACCCCTCCACTTT
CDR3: CASSQRTGYSPLHF

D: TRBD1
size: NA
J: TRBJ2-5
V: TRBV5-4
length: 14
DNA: TGTGCCAGCAGCCCGACAGGGGTTCGGGAGACCCAGTACTTC
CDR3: CASSPTGVRETQYF

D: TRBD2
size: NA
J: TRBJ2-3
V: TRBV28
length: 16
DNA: TGTGCCAGCAGTCTTGGACTAGCGGAACCCACAGATACGCAGTATTTT
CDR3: CASSLGLAEPTDTQYF

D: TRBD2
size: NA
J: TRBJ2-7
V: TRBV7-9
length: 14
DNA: TGTGCCAGCAGCCGCTCGGGGGGGGTGTACGAGCAGTACTTC
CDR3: CASSRSGGVYEQYF

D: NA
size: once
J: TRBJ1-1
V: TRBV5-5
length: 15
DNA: TGTGCCAGCAGCTCTCGAGGAGATCCGAACACTGAAGCTTTCTTT
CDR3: CASSSRGDPNTEAFF

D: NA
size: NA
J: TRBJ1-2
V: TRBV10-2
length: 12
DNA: TGCGCCAGCAGTGAGCCGGGGGGGGGCTACACCTTC
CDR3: CASSEPGGGYTF

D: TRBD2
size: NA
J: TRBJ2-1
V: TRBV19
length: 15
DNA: TGTGCCAGTAGTAGGGGACTAGCGGCATACAATGAGCAGTTCTTC
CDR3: CASSRGLAAYNEQFF

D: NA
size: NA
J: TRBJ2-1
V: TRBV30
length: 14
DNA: TGTGCCTGCCAGACACTAGTTAGTGCGGGTGAGCAGTTCTTC
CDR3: CACQTLVSAGEQFF